A single sample is the source of the 17 T cell receptor beta chains below, sequenced in a study of tumor and adjacent non-tumor tissue in lung cancer (dated by TCRdb to between 2018 and 2020). RNA was isolated from bulk, unsorted tissue, and RNA quality was assessed with a NanoDrop ND-1000 and an Agilent 2100. Library prep was done by multiplex PCR. Sequencing used an Illumina HiSeq 2500. TCRbeta libraries were constructed through three rounds of nested PCR with primers (Table S4) according to protocols adapted from ARM-PCR. TCRdb ran its own pipeline on the public reads, namely fastp trimming at Q25 and MiXCR clone calling, and kept in-frame beta chains. CDR3 protein sequences are deduplicated, and each keeps its most common genes and DNA. This sample holds around 140,000 distinct CDR3 sequences; 60% to 70% were observed only once. Of the sample, about 20% falls within the top ten clones. The source material was lung tumor tissue. These receptors were collected from a man in his 60s with small cell lung cancer.

In its sample, this clonotype was seen once. This chain connects TRBV11-2 to TRBJ1-3; D perhaps matches TRBD1 (6 bases). Germline CDR1 is SGHAT and CDR2 is FQNNGV. The CDR3 totals 18 residues. The CDR3: CTSSSPSYGQSSGNTIYF. The CDR3 nucleotides are TGTACTAGCAGCTCTCCGAGCTACGGACAGTCCTCTGGAAACACCATATATTTT.

This rearrangement joins TRBV20-1 to TRBJ2-5, with 7 bases aligning to TRBD2. The CDR3 length is 15 residues. Trimming took 5 bases from V and 2 from J; bases not matched to a gene: 11. The germline V gene has CDR1 DFQATT and CDR2 SNEGSKA (reference sequence). This chain's CDR3 is CSASRPIAGQETQYF. The CDR3, as DNA: TGCAGTGCTTCTCGACCTATAGCGGGTCAAGAGACCCAGTACTTC.

In regard to this clonotype: Sequence at one end of the junction differs from germline and may be a read error. The CDR3 coding sequence is TGTGCCAGTAGCCCCAGCGGGTACAACAATGAGCACTTCTTC. Amino acids: CASSPSGYNNEHFF. The chain recombines TRBV12-3 or TRBV12-4 with TRBJ2-1; TRBD2 might be the D (6 bases). The CDR3 is 14 residues long.

Points on this clonotype: At one boundary the junction diverges from the germline segment, which might be a read error. The chain uses TRBV6-6 and TRBJ2-7, with D tentatively TRBD1 (6 bases). CDR1 is MNHNY, CDR2 SVGAGI, per germline (reference sequence). CDR3 size: 16 residues. The CDR3 loop reads CVSRMSGDILSYEQYF. As DNA, the CDR3 is TGTGTCAGCAGGATGTCAGGGGACATCCTCTCCTACGAGCAGTACTTC.

This clonotype was observed once. A much larger clone lies a single base off, so this may be a read error. The V call is TRBV6-6, the J call TRBJ2-7; TRBD1 is a possible D gene (6 bases). V was clipped by 4 bases and J by 1 base, with 11 bases between them. Germline V lookup: CDR1 MNHNY, CDR2 SVGAGI (reference sequence). The CDR3 has 14 residues. The CDR3 sequence: CASSWVQGSYEQYF. Written as DNA, the CDR3 is TGTGCCAGCAGTTGGGTACAGGGTTCCTACGAGCAGTACTTC.

A word on this clonotype: Sequence at one end of the junction differs from germline and may be a read error. The J gene is TRBJ2-1, the V gene TRBV11-2; no definite D call. The CDR3 is made up of 16 amino acids. In germline, CDR1 is SGHAT, CDR2 FQNNGV. CDR3 protein: CTSTSESLVGYNEQFF. Written as DNA, the CDR3 is TGTACCAGCACCTCGGAATCGCTAGTGGGATACAATGAGCAGTTCTTC.

To note about this clonotype: The CDR3 carries no conserved terminal phenylalanine or tryptophan, so it likely arises from a read error. The chain combines TRBV20-1 with TRBJ2-1, with D perhaps TRBD2 (5 bases). The germline V gene encodes CDR1 DFQATT and CDR2 SNEGSKA (reference sequence). The V end lost 6 bases, the J end lost 1 base, and 16 bases lay between the germline ends. The CDR3 is 15 residues long. As DNA, the CDR3 is TGCAGTGCACTCCCCCCAGCGGTGTCCTACAATGAGCAGTTCATC. This codes for CSALPPAVSYNEQFI.

The table lists this clonotype with many counts. The chain uses TRBV29-1 and TRBJ2-7; perhaps TRBD1 as D (5 bases). V lost 4 bases and J lost 3, with 10 bases in between. Looked up from germline, CDR1 is SQVTM and CDR2 is ANQGSEA. The CDR3 spans 12 residues. The chain's CDR3 is CSVGTSGYEQYF. The CDR3 nucleotides are TGCAGCGTTGGGACATCGGGCTACGAGCAGTACTTC.

The V gene is TRBV28, the J gene TRBJ2-1, with D tentatively TRBD1 (5 bases). This CDR3 region has 16 residues. The germline V and J ends were trimmed by 6 bases and 8 bases, with 23 bases remaining between them. Germline V gene sequence: CDR1 MDHEN, CDR2 SYDVKM. The CDR3 reads CASSPTTRGGFDEQFF. For the CDR3, the DNA is TGTGCCAGCAGCCCCACAACAAGGGGCGGTTTCGATGAGCAGTTCTTC.

The rearrangement joins TRBV5-1 to TRBJ2-1, with 8 bases that match TRBD2. The germline gives CDR1 SGHRS, CDR2 YFSETQ. J was trimmed by 0 bases and V by 2 bases; bases with no gene match: 7. The CDR3 loop spans 17 amino acids. The CDR3 DNA sequence: TGCGCCAGCAGCTTATCCCCGGGACTAGGCTCCTACAATGAGCAGTTCTTC. It encodes CASSLSPGLGSYNEQFF.

A word on this clonotype: This may be a read error, as it is one base from a much larger clone. Without the conserved terminal phenylalanine or tryptophan, this CDR3 likely stems from a read error. This sequence joins TRBV29-1 and TRBJ1-1; 9 bases align to TRBD1. The CDR3 covers 14 residues. Germline-derived CDR1 and CDR2 are SQVTM and ANQGSEA. Germline trimming cut 4 bases from V and 6 bases from J; bases unmatched to any gene: 9. CDR3 in amino acids: CSVVRAGQGSEAFL. The CDR3 DNA is TGCAGCGTTGTAAGAGCGGGACAGGGCTCTGAAGCTTTCTTA.

Details on this clonotype: A much larger clone sits a single nucleotide away, making a read error possible. The gene calls are TRBV29-1 and TRBJ2-3; TRBD2 aligns across 11 bases. The CDR3 is 12 residues long. With 3 bases clipped from V and 8 bases from J, the junction kept 1 base outside the gene matches. In germline, CDR1 is SQVTM, CDR2 ANQGSEA. The CDR3 DNA reads TGCAGCGTTGATAGCGGGAGGGGTACGCAGTATTTT. Amino acid sequence: CSVDSGRGTQYF.

Worth noting for this clonotype: One base away lies a much larger clone, so this may be a sequencing read error. V gene TRBV20-1 combines with J gene TRBJ2-7; D may be TRBD1 or TRBD2 (5 bases each). The ends were cut back, 6 bases at V and 6 bases at J, with 18 bases in the middle. CDR3 length: 13 residues. Germline V gene sequence: CDR1 DFQATT, CDR2 SNEGSKA (reference sequence). CDR3 sequence: CSALQGTRGEQYF. In DNA form, the CDR3 reads TGCAGTGCATTGCAGGGAACCCGGGGCGAGCAGTACTTC.

As for this clonotype: A read error is likely, as this CDR3 ends without the conserved phenylalanine or tryptophan. This chain connects TRBV6-5 to TRBJ2-1; D is perhaps TRBD1 or TRBD2 (6 bases each). CDR1 and CDR2 from the germline V gene are MNHEY and SVGAGI. The CDR3 totals 14 residues. The ends were cut back, 5 bases at V and 6 bases at J, with 14 bases in the middle. The CDR3 protein is CASSRGLSGNEQFL. The CDR3 DNA is TGTGCCAGCAGTCGGGGGCTCTCGGGCAATGAGCAGTTCTTA.

This clonotype was counted a few times. The chain has TRBV20-1 and TRBJ2-5, with 7 bases aligning to TRBD1. CDR3 size: 16 residues. V was pared by 0 bases and J by 1 base, with 8 bases of the junction left unmatched. Germline loops: CDR1 DFQATT, CDR2 SNEGSKA (reference sequence). The CDR3, as DNA: TGCAGTGCTAGAGATCGGAGAGGGGGCAGCCAAGAGACCCAGTACTTC. Translating gives CSARDRRGGSQETQYF.

The chain joins TRBV20-1 to TRBJ2-3, with TRBD2 matching over 11 bases. Per the germline V gene, CDR1 is DFQATT and CDR2 is SNEGSKA (reference sequence). After removal of 6 bases from V and 5 bases from J, the junction contained 10 bases not matched to a gene. This CDR3 spans 15 amino acids. The chain's CDR3 is CSAKTSGMLEDTQYF. CDR3 sequence (DNA): TGCAGTGCAAAGACTAGCGGGATGTTGGAAGATACGCAGTATTTT.

The sample holds many counts of this clonotype. V and J are TRBV6-2 or TRBV6-3 and TRBJ2-6, with D maybe TRBD2 (6 bases). V was clipped by 4 bases and J by 2 bases, with 15 bases between them. CDR1 and CDR2 from the germline V gene are MNHEY and SVGEGT. CDR3 length: 17 amino acids. The CDR3 spells CASSFLAGPAGANVLTF. CDR3 DNA: TGTGCCAGCAGTTTTCTGGCGGGACCTGCTGGGGCCAACGTCCTGACTTTC.